Each of the 21 T cell receptor beta chains below was sequenced from the same sample in a study of cytomegalovirus exposure and HLA in healthy donors. Primers included in the PCR were 60 Vbeta and 13 Jbeta primers. Here immunoSEQ multiplex PCR was the method, and the copy in TCRdb shows in-frame clones only, minus some. The sample holds more than 85,000 clones, around three quarters seen once. Sequencing used PBMCs. The receptors come from a woman in her 50s in good health and CMV-seropositive.

In its sample, this clone was seen a few times. The V call is TRBV29-1, the J call TRBJ2-7; D might be TRBD1 (6 bases). The CDR3 has 14 amino acids. V shed 4 bases and J shed 3 bases, with 16 bases lying between them. Germline CDR1 and CDR2: SQVTM and ANQGSEA. This CDR3 reads CSVVRPGQHYEQYF. In DNA form, the CDR3 reads TGCAGCGTTGTGCGGCCCGGACAGCACTACGAGCAGTACTTC.

This clone was observed a handful of times. The chain joins TRBV27 to TRBJ2-7; 7 bases align to TRBD1. In germline, CDR1 is MNHEY, CDR2 SMNVEV (reference sequence). V was clipped by 4 bases and J by 6 bases; unmatched bases: 6. The CDR3 is 13 amino acids. CDR3 nucleotide sequence: TGTGCCAGCAGTTCGGGACAGCGAAGCGAGCAGTACTTC. Protein: CASSSGQRSEQYF.

The rearrangement joins TRBV6-4 to TRBJ1-6; TRBD1 matches at 9 bases. V was pared by 7 bases and J by 7 bases, with 8 bases of the junction left unmatched. The CDR3 has 15 residues. Germline-derived CDR1 and CDR2 are MRHNA and SNTAGT. The CDR3 spells CASNHQDRGNSPLHF. The CDR3 DNA reads TGTGCCAGCAATCATCAGGACAGGGGCAATTCACCCCTCCACTTT.

The chain joins TRBV4-3 to TRBJ1-4; 9 bases match TRBD1. V lost 2 bases, J lost 8 bases, and 9 bases stayed unmatched. The CDR3 covers 16 residues. Germline CDR1 LGHNA, CDR2 YSLEER. CDR3 sequence: CASSQQTGTGREKLFF. Here the CDR3 DNA reads TGCGCCAGCAGCCAACAAACCGGGACAGGGCGAGAAAAACTGTTTTTT.

This clone was picked up a small number of times. The rearrangement joins TRBV7-9 to TRBJ2-3; no reliable D call. The CDR3 is 14 amino acids. Germline CDR1 reads SEHNR; CDR2 reads FQNEAQ (reference sequence). Trimming took 0 bases from V and 4 from J, leaving 8 bases between them. The CDR3 DNA is TGTGCCAGCAGCTTAGCACGCGGCGCAGATACGCAGTATTTT. It specifies CASSLARGADTQYF.

This CDR3 reads CASSARQKNTEAFF. For the CDR3, the DNA is TGTGCCAGCAGTGCCAGACAGAAGAACACTGAAGCTTTCTTT. The V gene is TRBV6-6, the J gene TRBJ1-1; the D gene is possibly TRBD1 (5 bases). This CDR3 is built from 14 residues. Germline CDR1 and CDR2: MNHNY and SVGAGI (reference sequence). With 5 bases removed from V and 1 base from J, the gap between germline ends came to 11 bases.

This chain links TRBV14 with TRBJ2-5, with TRBD1 as a possible D gene (6 bases). The J call may be incorrect, as the DNA end agrees better with TRBJ2-7. Germline V lookup: CDR1 SGHDN, CDR2 FVKESK. CDR3 length equals 12 residues. CDR3 in amino acids: CASSRQGIEQYF. The CDR3 DNA follows: TGTGCCAGCAGCCGCCAGGGGATCGAGCAGTACTTC.

This clone was seen more than once but under ten times. The chain has TRBV11-2 and TRBJ2-2; 9 bases are shared with TRBD2. The germline CDR1 and CDR2 sequences are SGHAT and FQNNGV. The CDR3 totals 17 residues. The V gene end was trimmed by 3 bases and the J gene end by 0 bases; junction bases not matched to a gene: 5. The CDR3 DNA reads as TGTGCCAGCAGCTTGAGTGCGGGAGGGCCGAACACCGGGGAGCTGTTTTTT. It encodes CASSLSAGGPNTGELFF.

This chain links TRBV5-1 with TRBJ1-2; 8 bases map to TRBD1. After removal of 4 bases from V and 1 base from J, the junction contained 6 bases not matched to a gene. This CDR3 contains 15 residues. The germline V gene encodes CDR1 SGHRS and CDR2 YFSETQ. Here the CDR3 reads CASSTGQGNNYGYTF. Here the CDR3 DNA reads TGCGCCAGCAGCACCGGACAGGGAAATAACTATGGCTACACCTTC.

The CDR3 protein is CASSYNNAGGNEQFF. Here the CDR3 DNA reads TGTGCCAGCAGCTATAACAATGCGGGAGGTAATGAGCAGTTCTTC. V and J are TRBV11-2 and TRBJ2-1; 8 nucleotides match TRBD2. There are 15 residues in the CDR3. Losses at the gene ends were 4 bases for V and 7 bases for J; bases not matched to a gene: 9. The germline V gene encodes CDR1 SGHAT and CDR2 FQNNGV.

Only one count was recorded for this clone. J is TRBJ2-3 and V is TRBV11-2; D is possibly TRBD2 (5 bases). The ends were cut back, 6 bases at V and 3 bases at J, with 13 bases in the middle. From germline, CDR1 is SGHAT and CDR2 FQNNGV. The CDR3 extends over 14 amino acids. Written as DNA, the CDR3 is TGTGCCAGCAGGTCGGACTTAAAGACAGATACGCAGTATTTT. This encodes CASRSDLKTDTQYF.

V and J are TRBV10-3 and TRBJ2-1; the match to TRBD2 covers 7 bases. This CDR3 comprises 14 residues. Germline CDR1 reads ENHRY; CDR2 reads SYGVKD. V shed 8 bases and J 3 bases; nucleotides not matched to a gene: 7. DNA for the CDR3: TGTGCCATCGCCAGGGCTAGCGGCTACAATGAGCAGTTCTTC. Residues: CAIARASGYNEQFF.

This clone appeared a few times. This chain uses TRBV7-9 with TRBJ2-1, with 8 bases fitting TRBD1. Germline V gives CDR1 SEHNR, CDR2 FQNEAQ (reference sequence). This CDR3 has 16 amino acids. V shed 4 bases and J 7 bases; nucleotides not matched to a gene: 12. Written as DNA, the CDR3 is TGTGCCAGCAGCTCCCACCGGGACAGGCCCCTTAATGAGCAGTTCTTC. Translated, it gives CASSSHRDRPLNEQFF.

The chain couples TRBV20-1 to TRBJ2-7, with a possible D match to TRBD2 (5 bases). The V end was cut by 1 base, the J end by 5 bases, with 6 bases between. Germline V gene lookup returns CDR1 DFQATT and CDR2 SNEGSKA (reference sequence). This CDR3 is built from 11 residues. CDR3 sequence: CSARGGNEQYF. For the CDR3, the DNA is TGCAGTGCTAGAGGAGGGAACGAGCAGTACTTC.

The table lists this clone with a few counts. The chain employs TRBV10-3 and TRBJ2-1; TRBD1 might be the D (7 bases). Germline CDR1 reads ENHRY; CDR2 reads SYGVKD. Between the trimmed V and J ends, which lost 6 bases and 5 bases, there was a span of 14 bases. CDR3 length: 14 amino acids. The CDR3 here is CAISAGTENNEQFF. For the CDR3, the DNA is TGTGCCATCAGCGCGGGGACAGAGAACAATGAGCAGTTCTTC.

The V and J genes are TRBV19 and TRBJ2-2, with unresolved D. The CDR3 runs 15 residues. With 6 bases removed from V and 4 bases from J, the gap between germline ends came to 15 bases. The germline CDR1 and CDR2 sequences are LNHDA and SQIVND (reference sequence). CDR3 region: CASSPGYDATGELFF. The CDR3 nucleotides read TGTGCCAGTAGCCCCGGGTACGACGCCACCGGGGAGCTGTTTTTT.

This clone has only a few counts. J is TRBJ1-4 and V is TRBV7-6; 7 nucleotides line up with TRBD1. The CDR3 consists of 14 residues. From germline, CDR1 is SGHVS and CDR2 FNYEAQ. Trimming at V came to 5 bases and at J to 4 bases, leaving 4 bases not matched to a gene. In DNA, the CDR3 is TGTGCCAGCAGCACCGGGACAGATAATGAAAAACTGTTTTTT. Translating it yields CASSTGTDNEKLFF.

The rearrangement links TRBV28 to TRBJ1-5; 7 nucleotides match TRBD1. The CDR3 runs to 15 residues. V shed 8 bases and J 0 bases; nucleotides not matched to a gene: 7. Germline-derived CDR1 and CDR2 are MDHEN and SYDVKM. The CDR3 sequence is CASSHGDSSNQPQHF. CDR3 bases: TGTGCCAGCTCCCACGGGGACAGTAGCAATCAGCCCCAGCATTTT.

The chain couples TRBV6-5 to TRBJ1-4, with a weak D call TRBD1 (5 bases). The CDR3 runs to 15 residues. Trimming cost V 2 bases and J 5 bases, with 12 bases left between them. Germline V gives CDR1 MNHEY, CDR2 SVGAGI. CDR3 in DNA: TGTGCCAGCAGTTACGTCCTCGCAGGGAATGAAAAACTGTTTTTT. This sequence encodes CASSYVLAGNEKLFF.

The rearrangement joins TRBV4-1 to TRBJ2-3; the D is unclear. Germline CDR1 reads MGHRA; CDR2 reads YSYEKL. V lost 4 bases and J 1 base, leaving 6 bases between the germline ends. The CDR3 is 13 amino acids. CDR3 DNA sequence: TGCGCCAGCAGCCTCGCAGGCACAGATACGCAGTATTTT. Protein: CASSLAGTDTQYF.

This chain's CDR3 is CASSPTGSSYEQYF. The CDR3 DNA sequence: TGTGCCAGCAGCCCGACAGGGAGCTCCTACGAGCAGTACTTC. V and J are TRBV5-4 and TRBJ2-7; 7 nucleotides align to TRBD1. Germline assignment: CDR1 SGHNT and CDR2 YYREEE (reference sequence). After removal of 4 bases from V and 0 bases from J, the junction contained 4 bases not matched to a gene. The CDR3 has 14 amino acids.